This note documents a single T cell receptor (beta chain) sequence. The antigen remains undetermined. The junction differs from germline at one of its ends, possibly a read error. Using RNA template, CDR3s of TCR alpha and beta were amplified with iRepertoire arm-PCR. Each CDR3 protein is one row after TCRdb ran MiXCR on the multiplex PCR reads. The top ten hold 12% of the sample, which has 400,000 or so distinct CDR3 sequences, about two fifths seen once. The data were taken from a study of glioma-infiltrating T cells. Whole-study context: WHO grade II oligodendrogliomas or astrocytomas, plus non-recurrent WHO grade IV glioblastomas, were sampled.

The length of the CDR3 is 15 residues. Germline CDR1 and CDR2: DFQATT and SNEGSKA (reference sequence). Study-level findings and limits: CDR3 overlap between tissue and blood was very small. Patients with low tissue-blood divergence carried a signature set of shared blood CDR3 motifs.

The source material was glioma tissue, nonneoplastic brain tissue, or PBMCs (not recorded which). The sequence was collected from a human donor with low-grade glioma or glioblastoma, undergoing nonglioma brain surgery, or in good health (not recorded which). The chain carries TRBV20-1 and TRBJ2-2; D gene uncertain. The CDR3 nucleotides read TGCAGTGCTAGAAGGGCTCATCGGAACGCCGGGGAGCTGTTTTTT. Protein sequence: CSARRAHRNAGELFF.